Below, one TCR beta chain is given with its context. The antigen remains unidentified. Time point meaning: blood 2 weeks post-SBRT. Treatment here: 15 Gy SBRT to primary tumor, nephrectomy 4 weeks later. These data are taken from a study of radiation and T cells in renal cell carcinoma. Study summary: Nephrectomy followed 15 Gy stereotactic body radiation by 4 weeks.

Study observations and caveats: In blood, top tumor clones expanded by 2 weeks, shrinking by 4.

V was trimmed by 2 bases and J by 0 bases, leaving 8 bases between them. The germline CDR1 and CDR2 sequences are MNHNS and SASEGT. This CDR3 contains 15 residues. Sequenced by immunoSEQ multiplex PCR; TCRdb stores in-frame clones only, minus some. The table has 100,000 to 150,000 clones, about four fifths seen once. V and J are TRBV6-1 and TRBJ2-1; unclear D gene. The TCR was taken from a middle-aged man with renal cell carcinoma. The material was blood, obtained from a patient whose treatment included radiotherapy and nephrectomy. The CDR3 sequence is CASSELRSSYNEQFF. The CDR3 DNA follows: TGTGCCAGCAGTGAATTGCGGAGCTCCTACAATGAGCAGTTCTTC.